This T cell receptor beta chain emerged from a study of regulatory T cells in long-lasting Graves disease. Construction of TCR beta libraries relied on iRepertoire HTBI primers and on Arm-PCR targeting CDR3 regions. Each CDR3 protein gets one entry after TCRdb re-called the multiplex PCR reads with MiXCR. The sample has a few hundred thousand distinct CDR3 sequences; 16% are singletons. The CDR3 contains 15 residues. The germline V gene has CDR1 KGHSH and CDR2 LQKENI. As to this clonotype: A much larger clone lies a single base off, so this may be a read error.

Time point noted: newly diagnosed GD, antithyroid drugs for less than 3 months. The TCR library was made from RNA that had been extracted from PBMCs in TRIzol. This sample was shared with a second study, whose subject was T cells in Graves' hyperthyroidism and ophthalmopathy.

The rearrangement joins TRBV18 to TRBJ2-1; D unclear. Sample: peripheral blood mononuclear cells (PBMCs), taken at new diagnosis, from a patient treated with antithyroid drugs. The clonotype originates from a woman under 30 with Graves disease. The CDR3 bases are TGTGCCAGCTCACCGACCCAGGCGGCCTACAAGGAGCAGTTCTTC. Its translation: CASSPTQAAYKEQFF.